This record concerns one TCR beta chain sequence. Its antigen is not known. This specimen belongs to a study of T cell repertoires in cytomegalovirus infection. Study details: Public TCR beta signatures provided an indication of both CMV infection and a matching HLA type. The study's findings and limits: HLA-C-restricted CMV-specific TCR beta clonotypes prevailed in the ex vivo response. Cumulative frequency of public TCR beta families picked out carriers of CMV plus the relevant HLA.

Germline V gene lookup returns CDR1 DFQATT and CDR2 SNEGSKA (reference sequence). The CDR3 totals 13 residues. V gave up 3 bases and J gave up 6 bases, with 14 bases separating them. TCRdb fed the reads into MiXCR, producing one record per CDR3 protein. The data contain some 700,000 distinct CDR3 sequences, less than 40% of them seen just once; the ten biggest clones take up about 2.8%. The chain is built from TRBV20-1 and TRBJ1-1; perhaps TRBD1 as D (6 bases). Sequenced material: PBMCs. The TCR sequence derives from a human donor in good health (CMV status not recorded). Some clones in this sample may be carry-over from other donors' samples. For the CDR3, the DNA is TGCAGTGCTAGTAAACAGGGAATCCCTGAAGCTTTCTTT. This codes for CSASKQGIPEAFF.